This T cell receptor (beta chain) was retrieved from a study of blood T cell repertoires in COVID-19. In the authors' methods: Quantification of nucleated cells was approximated via reference gene primer amplification. Profiled with immunoSEQ multiplex PCR; TCRdb holds only in-frame clones, not every one. Clonal size and the V and J genes are those of that table, whereas D and trimming came from the DNA. The table records hundreds of thousands of clones, 70% to 90% of them present only once. CDR1 is SGHNT and CDR2 is YYREEE in the germline V gene (reference sequence). There are 11 residues in the CDR3. Germline trimming cut 6 bases from V and 7 bases from J; bases unmatched to any gene: 3.

The chain uses TRBV5-4 and TRBJ2-5, with 7 bases matching TRBD2. This clonotype was obtained from a woman aged 45-59 years with acute or convalescent COVID-19. The sample comprised peripheral blood. The CDR3 DNA reads TGTGCCAGCAAGCCTAGCGGGACCCAGTACTTC. Protein sequence: CASKPSGTQYF.